A selection of T cell receptor beta chains follows, all from one sample in a study of low-dose radiotherapy and immunotherapy resistance in tumors. MiXCR, run by TCRdb on the reads, gives a single entry per CDR3 protein. The repertoire includes 100,000 or so distinct CDR3 sequences, under 10% of them detected once, and about 1% sits in the top ten. This specimen consisted of PBMCs, obtained before treatment. Receptors were obtained from a male donor with prostate cancer. The CDR3 runs from the conserved cysteine through the conserved F or W. Each record gives: V gene, clone size, D gene, J gene, CDR3 protein, CDR3 DNA. A D gene is named only where the DNA matches it firmly. Clone size is stated in some rows and not others, as once, few, many or a class when expanded.

TRBV5-1	-	-	TRBJ2-1	CASSLGEKQFF	TGCGCCAGCAGCTTAGGGGAAAAACAGTTCTTC
TRBV23-1	many	-	TRBJ2-7	CASSHKAEYF	TGCGCCAGCAGTCACAAGGCCGAGTACTTC
TRBV7-9	many	-	TRBJ1-1	CASSRPTGYTEAFF	TGTGCCAGCAGCAGACCTACAGGGTACACTGAAGCTTTCTTT
TRBV4-3	many	TRBD2	TRBJ2-2	CASSQDAGLAVVTGELFF	TGCGCCAGCAGCCAAGACGCCGGACTAGCGGTCGTCACCGGGGAGCTGTTTTTT
TRBV7-2	many	-	TRBJ2-7	CASSLIEDEQYF	TGTGCCAGCAGCTTAATTGAGGACGAGCAGTACTTC
TRBV7-9	many	-	TRBJ2-5	CASSFGSQETQYF	TGTGCCAGCAGCTTCGGGTCACAAGAGACCCAGTACTTC
TRBV7-2	many	-	TRBJ2-5	CASSLLGGRETQYF	TGTGCCAGCAGCCTACTAGGGGGGAGGGAGACCCAGTACTTC
TRBV28	many	-	TRBJ2-3	CASSTGADTQYF	TGTGCCAGCAGCACGGGGGCGGATACGCAGTATTTT
TRBV29-1	many	-	TRBJ1-1	CSVGQQNTEAFF	TGCAGCGTCGGACAGCAGAACACTGAAGCTTTCTTT
TRBV6-2/TRBV6-3	many	TRBD2	TRBJ2-5	CASDRAGVGGETQYF	TGTGCCAGCGACAGAGCGGGAGTAGGAGGAGAGACCCAGTACTTC
TRBV18	many	-	TRBJ1-5	CASSEMNQPQHF	TGTGCCAGCTCAGAGATGAATCAGCCCCAGCATTTT
TRBV30	many	-	TRBJ2-4	CAWSFKNIQYF	TGTGCCTGGAGTTTTAAAAACATTCAGTACTTC
TRBV29-1	many	-	TRBJ1-1	CSGGTGNTEAFF	TGCAGCGGAGGTACAGGGAACACTGAAGCTTTCTTT
TRBV20-1	-	TRBD1	TRBJ1-5	CSARDGGQGSNQPQHF	TGCAGTGCTAGAGATGGTGGACAGGGAAGCAATCAGCCCCAGCATTTT
TRBV7-9	many	TRBD2	TRBJ2-1	CASSLYVTSGRFNEQFF	TGTGCCAGCAGCTTATATGTGACTAGCGGGAGGTTCAATGAGCAGTTCTTC
TRBV28	-	TRBD1	TRBJ1-3	CASSSLRTGSAGNTIYF	TGTGCCAGCAGTTCTCTACGGACAGGGAGTGCTGGAAACACCATATATTTT
TRBV7-9	many	TRBD1	TRBJ2-1	CASSPLGQGSEQFF	TGTGCCAGCAGCCCTCTAGGACAGGGGAGTGAGCAGTTCTTC
TRBV30	many	-	TRBJ2-2	CAWSVGSTRTGELFF	TGTGCCTGGAGTGTAGGAAGTACCCGAACCGGGGAGCTGTTTTTT
TRBV2	many	TRBD2	TRBJ2-1	CASSVTLAGAYNEQFF	TGTGCCAGCAGTGTCACTCTAGCGGGAGCGTACAATGAGCAGTTCTTC
TRBV15	many	-	TRBJ2-3	CATSSYDLQYF	TGTGCCACCAGCAGTTACGACTTGCAGTATTTT
TRBV3-1	many	-	TRBJ1-6	CASSPPESSPLHF	TGTGCCAGCAGCCCCCCAGAGAGTTCACCCCTCCACTTT
TRBV7-2	many	-	TRBJ1-4	CASSLAGVGSNEKLFF	TGTGCCAGCAGCTTAGCGGGCGTCGGATCTAATGAAAAACTGTTTTTT
TRBV12-3/TRBV12-4	many	-	TRBJ1-5	CASNEGVQPQHF	TGTGCCAGCAATGAAGGGGTTCAGCCCCAGCATTTT
TRBV20-1	many	TRBD2	TRBJ2-4	CSAQVAGGFAAKNIQYF	TGCAGTGCGCAAGTAGCGGGAGGTTTTGCGGCCAAAAACATTCAGTACTTC
TRBV19	few	TRBD1	TRBJ2-6	CASRSTGTGLGGANVLTF	TGTGCCAGTAGATCTACCGGGACAGGCCTTGGTGGGGCCAACGTCCTGACTTTC
TRBV28	many	TRBD1	TRBJ2-1	CASRFEDRGREQFF	TGTGCCAGCCGGTTCGAAGACAGGGGAAGAGAGCAGTTCTTC
TRBV20-1	many	TRBD2	TRBJ2-2	CSAGAPGLANGELFF	TGCAGTGCTGGGGCCCCCGGACTAGCAAACGGGGAGCTGTTTTTT
TRBV2	many	TRBD2	TRBJ2-1	CASSGGAGENDF	TGTGCCAGCAGTGGAGGGGCGGGAGAAAACGACTTC